This TCR beta chain is from a study of T and B cells in COVID-19 patients. Background on the study: COVID-19 patients gave peripheral blood either during active infection or after recovery. Critical illness requiring mechanical ventilation or extracorporeal membrane oxygenation affected three fifths of the roughly 20 active-infection patients.

Each TRB amplification used about 220-500 ng of genomic DNA from blood. Comment on this clonotype: Its matching antigen is unknown.

Findings and limits, study-wide: Patients with COVID-19 reportedly showed strongly skewed T cell receptor beta variable and joining gene usage.

This CDR3 has 16 residues. Between the trimmed V and J ends, which lost 3 bases and 1 base, there was a span of 15 bases. Germline CDR1 SSHAT, CDR2 FNYEAQ (reference sequence). Multiplex PCR with BIOMED2 TRB-A/B primer pools amplified TRB rearrangements. TCRdb used MiXCR to reprocess the multiplex PCR reads, holding one entry per CDR3 protein. The data hold several thousand distinct CDR3 sequences, with about 33% observed a single time. The chain couples TRBV7-7 to TRBJ2-5; D unresolved. Sequenced input: blood. This clonotype was obtained from a human donor with active COVID-19. The CDR3 bases are TGTGCCAGCAGCTTTAGGGATAGATGGGGCCAAGAGACCCAGTACTTC. It specifies CASSFRDRWGQETQYF.